The clone carrying this T cell receptor beta chain was detected once. The CDR3 contains 14 residues. Germline CDR1 and CDR2: GTSNPN and SVGIG (reference sequence). V was pared by 3 bases and J by 8 bases, with 12 bases of the junction left unmatched. These data originate in a study of blood T cell repertoires in COVID-19. Measured with immunoSEQ multiplex PCR; TCRdb has only the in-frame clones, and not every one. Of a few hundred thousand clones listed, nearly 90% are singletons. V gene TRBV30 combines with J gene TRBJ1-2; 7 bases are shared with TRBD1. Sequences were obtained from PBMCs or T cells enriched from blood (not recorded which). This clonotype originated in a woman aged 18-29 years with acute COVID-19. The CDR3 here is CAWRQTRDSSGYTF. The CDR3 DNA follows: TGTGCCTGGAGACAAACGAGGGACAGTAGCGGCTACACCTTC.